A single sample is the source of the 7 T cell receptor beta chains below, sequenced in a study of OX40 agonist ivuxolimab in advanced cancers. Clones were sequenced by immunoSEQ multiplex PCR, and TCRdb holds only the in-frame ones, with some missing. This table holds 60,000 or so clones, roughly 89% found once. The starting material was CD4+ or CD8+ T cells sorted from blood, obtained in a trial of the OX40 agonist ivuxolimab. Source of these receptors: an adult with an advanced solid tumor such as melanoma, head and neck, liver or kidney cancer.

The CDR3 sequence: CALGGEGGPRHYEQYF. Written as DNA, the CDR3 is TGTGCCCTCGGAGGCGAAGGGGGTCCCCGTCACTACGAGCAGTACTTC. The J gene is TRBJ2-7, the V gene TRBV2; tentative D call: TRBD1 (6 bases). This CDR3 spans 16 amino acids. V lost 11 bases and J lost 3, with 26 bases in between. Germline V lookup: CDR1 SNHLY, CDR2 FYNNEI.

The rearrangement links TRBV7-8 to TRBJ2-6, with D unresolved. Germline V gene sequence: CDR1 SGHVS, CDR2 FQNEAQ. The CDR3 covers 18 residues. The V gene lost 1 base and the J gene lost 0 bases, with 13 bases spanning the gap. The CDR3 nucleotides are TGTGCCAGCAGCTTAGGTTCCACTCCCGGCTCTGGGGCCAACGTCCTGACTTTC. It specifies CASSLGSTPGSGANVLTF. Based on the CDR3 plus reference TRBV7-8 and TRBJ2-6, the full variable domain is GAGVSQSPRYKVAKRGQDVALRCDPISGHVSLFWYQQALGQGPEFLTYFQNEAQLDKSGLPSDRFFAERPEGSVSTLKIQRTQQEDSAVYLCASSLGSTPGSGANVLTFGAGSRLTVL.

This clone occurred a few times. The chain employs TRBV4-1 and TRBJ2-1; D call uncertain. This CDR3 has 14 residues. Per the germline V gene, CDR1 is MGHRA and CDR2 is YSYEKL. V lost 1 base and J 10 bases, leaving 14 bases between the germline ends. Here the CDR3 reads CASSQVPEVYEQFF. The CDR3 DNA is TGCGCCAGCAGCCAAGTCCCCGAGGTGTACGAGCAGTTCTTC.

The chain has TRBV6-6 and TRBJ1-1; possibly TRBD1 for D (6 bases). This CDR3 has 12 residues. Germline V gene sequence: CDR1 MNHNY, CDR2 SVGAGI (reference sequence). Trimming removed 7 bases at V and 4 bases at J, with 10 bases between. The CDR3 loop reads CASKEGGTEAFF. CDR3 sequence (DNA): TGTGCCAGCAAGGAGGGGGGCACTGAAGCTTTCTTT.

V usage is TRBV11-2 and J usage is TRBJ2-3; a possible D gene is TRBD1 (6 bases). The germline CDR1 and CDR2 sequences are SGHAT and FQNNGV. V was shortened by 5 bases and J by 1 base, with 13 bases between the two germline ends. The CDR3 runs to 15 residues. Here the CDR3 DNA reads TGTGCCAGCAGCCCCGTTTCAGGGGGCACAGATACGCAGTATTTT. Amino acid sequence: CASSPVSGGTDTQYF.

This clone has just a few counts. The gene calls are TRBV7-8 and TRBJ1-5; 8 bases line up with TRBD1. The germline gives CDR1 SGHVS, CDR2 FQNEAQ. The CDR3 spans 15 residues. V lost 2 bases and J lost 4; bases outside the gene matches: 4. The CDR3 nucleotides are TGTGCCAGCAGCTTAAGACAGGGGACAAATCAGCCCCAGCATTTT. Its protein is CASSLRQGTNQPQHF.

The V and J genes are TRBV11-2 and TRBJ2-5; no clear D. The CDR3 is 13 amino acids. Germline lookup yields CDR1 SGHAT and CDR2 FQNNGV. V lost 5 bases and J lost 4, with 11 bases in between. CDR3 region: CASSPRFRETQYF. The CDR3 nucleotides are TGTGCCAGCAGCCCCCGGTTTAGAGAGACCCAGTACTTC.